The rows below give T cell receptor beta chains drawn from one sample of a study of blood T cell repertoires in COVID-19. Libraries were prepared by immunoSEQ multiplex PCR; TCRdb keeps only in-frame clonotypes and omits some of them. Counted here are tens of thousands of clones, about 76% occurring once; the ten biggest clones make up around 28%. The sample consisted of peripheral blood. Every receptor here comes from an elderly woman with active or convalescent COVID-19. The CDR3 runs from the conserved cysteine through the conserved F or W. D genes are given only for firm matches. Rows may omit the clone size; those that give it use once, few, many or a size class.

NA	NA	TRBJ2-2	TRBV7-6	TGTGCCAGCAACTTAAATCAAATAACTAGCAGAGCCGGGGAGCTGTTTTTT	CASNLNQITSRAGELFF
NA	NA	TRBJ1-5	TRBV19	TGTGCCAGTAGTCCCTCCAGGGGCAATCAGCCCCAGCATTTT	CASSPSRGNQPQHF
NA	TRBD1	TRBJ2-2	TRBV19	TGTGCCAGTAGTGGGACAGGGATCCCGAACACCGGGGAGCTGTTTTTT	CASSGTGIPNTGELFF
few	NA	TRBJ2-3	TRBV27	TGTGCCAGCAGTTTACAGGACACAGATACGCAGTATTTT	CASSLQDTDTQYF
NA	TRBD2	TRBJ2-7	TRBV24-1	TGTGCCACCAGTGATCCGAGCGGGGGCCGCTACGAGCAGTACTTC	CATSDPSGGRYEQYF
NA	NA	TRBJ2-2	TRBV6-9	TGTGCCAGCAGTTATGGTGCGAGGCCGGGGAACACCGGGGAGCTGTTTTTT	CASSYGARPGNTGELFF
NA	TRBD1	TRBJ2-2	TRBV3-1/TRBV3-2	TGTGCCAGCAGCCAAGATCGACAGGGGAGCACCGGGGAGCTGTTTTTT	CASSQDRQGSTGELFF
NA	TRBD1	TRBJ1-5	TRBV2	TGTGCCAGCAGTCCACCGGGACAGGGCAATCAGCCCCAGCATTTT	CASSPPGQGNQPQHF
NA	NA	TRBJ1-2	TRBV5-6	TGTGCCAGCAGCTTGCGGAGGAACTATGGCTACACCTTC	CASSLRRNYGYTF
few	NA	TRBJ1-2	TRBV4-3	TGCGCCAGCAGCCAAGGCGGGGGCGAGGGGGGCTACACCTTC	CASSQGGGEGGYTF
NA	TRBD2	TRBJ2-5	TRBV5-1	TGCGCCAGCAGGGACTACGGGACTAGCGGGGGTGAGACCCAGTACTTC	CASRDYGTSGGETQYF
NA	NA	TRBJ2-1	TRBV6-5	TGTGCCAGCAGCTATATCCTCTGGAATGAGCAGTTCTTC	CASSYILWNEQFF
NA	TRBD1	TRBJ1-5	TRBV28	TGTGCCAGCAGTTGGGGACAGGGCATTGGCAATCAGCCCCAGCATTTT	CASSWGQGIGNQPQHF
once	TRBD2	TRBJ2-4	TRBV11-2	TGTGCCAGCAGCCTGACTAGCGGGGGGGCCAAAGGGAACATTCAGTACTTC	CASSLTSGGAKGNIQYF
once	TRBD2	TRBJ2-3	TRBV7-2	TGTGCCAGCAGCTATACTAGCGGGGGAAATACGCAGTATTTT	CASSYTSGGNTQYF
NA	NA	TRBJ2-7	TRBV4-3	TGCGCCAGCAGCCAAGATCTCCGAGGGATCTACGAGCAGTACTTC	CASSQDLRGIYEQYF
NA	NA	TRBJ2-5	TRBV9	TGTGCCAGCAGCGTCGGAGGGGGGGGCGGAGCGCGAGAGACCCAGTACTTC	CASSVGGGGGARETQYF
NA	TRBD2	TRBJ2-7	TRBV15	TGTGCCCCACGGGGTGAGGGAGGGGGACTAGCGGCCCAACTTACCTACGAGCAGTACTTC	CAPRGEGGGLAAQLTYEQYF
NA	TRBD1	TRBJ2-2	TRBV27	TGTGCCAGCAGGGGACAGGGGTATGGGACCGGGGAGCTGTTTTTT	CASRGQGYGTGELFF
NA	TRBD1	TRBJ1-1	TRBV19	TGTGCCAGTAGTATGATGTTTGGACAGGCGATCACTGAAGCTTTCTTT	CASSMMFGQAITEAFF
NA	NA	TRBJ1-2	TRBV30	TGTGCCTGGCACCGGGACACTAACTATGGCTACACCTTC	CAWHRDTNYGYTF
NA	NA	TRBJ2-1	TRBV15	TGTGCCACCAGCAGAGTGGGGCATGAGCAGTTCTTC	CATSRVGHEQFF
NA	NA	TRBJ1-6	TRBV28	TGTGCCAGCAGTAGAACACAGGGCCGGTTCGGACCCCTCCACTTT	CASSRTQGRFGPLHF
NA	TRBD2	TRBJ2-3	TRBV10-3	TGTGCCATCAGTGAGCTTACCGAAGGACTAGCGGGGCCGGGTACGCAGTATTTT	CAISELTEGLAGPGTQYF
NA	TRBD2	TRBJ2-2	TRBV2	TGTGCCAGCAGTGAAAGACTAGCGGTTATCACCGGGGAGCTGTTTTTT	CASSERLAVITGELFF
NA	NA	TRBJ2-5	TRBV7-8	TGTGCCAGCAGCTTCGGGTGGCGAGACCAAGAGACCCAGTACTTC	CASSFGWRDQETQYF
NA	NA	TRBJ1-1	TRBV5-1	TGCGCCAGCAGCCGGGACTTTGGGGGCACTGAAGCTTTCTTT	CASSRDFGGTEAFF
NA	NA	TRBJ2-1	TRBV19	TGTGCCAGTAGTATAGGCGCGGCAAGGGGAGACGGGGGTGAGCAGTTCTTC	CASSIGAARGDGGEQFF
NA	TRBD1	TRBJ1-6	TRBV14	TGTGCCAGCAGCCAAGATCCGACAGGGTTTTCCTATAATTCACCCCTCCACTTT	CASSQDPTGFSYNSPLHF
NA	NA	TRBJ2-5	TRBV30	TGTGCCTGGAGCATAAGCTACCAAGAGACCCAGTACTTC	CAWSISYQETQYF
NA	TRBD1	TRBJ1-5	TRBV28	TGTGCCAGCAGTTCCTCCGGGACAGGGATTCAGCCCCAGCATTTT	CASSSSGTGIQPQHF
once	NA	TRBJ1-1	TRBV3-1/TRBV3-2	TGTGCCAGCAGCCAAGGGCCGAACACTGAAGCTTTCTTT	CASSQGPNTEAFF
NA	NA	TRBJ2-1	TRBV9	TGTGCCAGCAGCGTAGAGGTGGGGGCATACAATGAGCAGTTCTTC	CASSVEVGAYNEQFF
NA	NA	TRBJ1-5	TRBV29-1	TGCAGCGTCGCTGCGGGGGGATCTCGTATGGAGCCCCAGCATTTT	CSVAAGGSRMEPQHF
NA	NA	TRBJ2-2	TRBV9	TGTGCCAGCAGCGACCGACAACCGAACACCGGGGAGCTGTTTTTT	CASSDRQPNTGELFF
NA	NA	TRBJ2-1	TRBV9	TGTGCCAGCAGCGTGGGGGGATTTTACAATGAGCAGTTCTTC	CASSVGGFYNEQFF
NA	NA	TRBJ1-2	TRBV21-1	TGTGCCAGCAGCACCCACCGGACGGGGGGCTACACCTTC	CASSTHRTGGYTF
NA	NA	TRBJ2-1	TRBV4-3	TGCGCCAGCAGCCAAGATCTCCCATACGAGATGAGTGAGCAGTTCTTC	CASSQDLPYEMSEQFF
NA	TRBD1	TRBJ1-3	TRBV6-6	TGTGCCAGCAGTCGGGGACAGGGCACTGGAAACACCATATATTTT	CASSRGQGTGNTIYF
NA	NA	TRBJ2-2	TRBV6-4	TGTGCCAGCAGTCCCAGTTGGGGGGCGAACACCGGGGAGCTGTTTTTT	CASSPSWGANTGELFF
once	NA	TRBJ1-4	TRBV27	TGTGCCAGCAGTTTAGGAGGGGCGGGGGAAAAACTGTTTTTT	CASSLGGAGEKLFF
NA	NA	TRBJ2-2	TRBV7-2	TGTGCCAGCAGCTTATCGGTGTCCACGGGGGAGCTGTTTTTT	CASSLSVSTGELFF
NA	NA	TRBJ2-5	TRBV6-6	TGTGCCAGCAGTTACTCCCATCAGACCCAGTACTTC	CASSYSHQTQYF
NA	TRBD1	TRBJ1-3	TRBV28	TGTGCCAGCAGTTTATCGGCAGGGGGCTCTGGAAACACCATATATTTT	CASSLSAGGSGNTIYF
NA	NA	TRBJ2-5	TRBV7-8	TGTGCCAGCAGCCCCCGCCAAGGACTACCTTACTTC	CASSPRQGLPYF
NA	NA	TRBJ2-3	TRBV28	TGTGCCAGCAGTCCCGGGCTGAGGGTTGGGGCAGATACGCAGTATTTT	CASSPGLRVGADTQYF
NA	TRBD1	TRBJ1-6	TRBV5-8	TGTGCCAGCAGCCCCAAAACAGGGGGGAATTCACCCCTCCACTTT	CASSPKTGGNSPLHF
NA	NA	TRBJ2-7	TRBV2	TGTGCCAGCAGTGGAGGCCGTGAGCCCGGCGAGCAGTACTTC	CASSGGREPGEQYF
NA	NA	TRBJ1-2	TRBV7-2	TGTGCCAGCAGCTTGCAGGCGGGAAGCTTAGGTGATGGCTACACCTTC	CASSLQAGSLGDGYTF
NA	NA	TRBJ2-7	TRBV7-2	TGTGCCAGCAGCCTCGACGGGACTTACTACGAGCAGTACTTC	CASSLDGTYYEQYF
NA	NA	TRBJ2-3	TRBV18	TGTGCCAGCTCACCCGAGACAACTTCAGATACGCAGTATTTT	CASSPETTSDTQYF
NA	TRBD1	TRBJ1-4	TRBV28	TGTGCCAGCAGTGTCCCTGGGACAGGGGTTGAAAAACTGTTTTTT	CASSVPGTGVEKLFF
NA	TRBD2	TRBJ2-1	TRBV7-8	TGTGCCAGCAGCATATTAGCGGGGGTATACAATGAGCAGTTCTTC	CASSILAGVYNEQFF